This T cell receptor (beta chain) emerged from a study of cytomegalovirus exposure and HLA in healthy donors. General study findings and limits: Prior analysis indicated that the majority of TCR beta V segments exhibited productivity approximately 90% or approximately 30% of the time. The classifier reportedly diagnosed cytomegalovirus status with high sensitivity and specificity. A cluster of highly shared sequence variants was likely a sequencing artifact.

The primer mix had 60 Vbeta and 13 Jbeta primers. Generated by immunoSEQ multiplex PCR, the TCRdb table keeps only in-frame clones and is missing some. The data hold 95,000 to 150,000 clones, with around 80% observed a single time. Each of the donors was a healthy bone marrow donor. Germline CDR1 and CDR2: MDHEN and SYDVKM. The CDR3 is 9 amino acids. On this clone: Its specificity is unknown.

Material: PBMCs. The gene calls are TRBV28 and TRBJ2-5; D ambiguous. TRBJ2-7 matches the DNA end more closely, so the J call is doubtful. The sequence derives from a man aged 50 to 59 in good health and CMV-seronegative. The CDR3 DNA follows: TGTGCCAGCAGTTACGAGCAGTACTTC. Translation gives CASSYEQYF.